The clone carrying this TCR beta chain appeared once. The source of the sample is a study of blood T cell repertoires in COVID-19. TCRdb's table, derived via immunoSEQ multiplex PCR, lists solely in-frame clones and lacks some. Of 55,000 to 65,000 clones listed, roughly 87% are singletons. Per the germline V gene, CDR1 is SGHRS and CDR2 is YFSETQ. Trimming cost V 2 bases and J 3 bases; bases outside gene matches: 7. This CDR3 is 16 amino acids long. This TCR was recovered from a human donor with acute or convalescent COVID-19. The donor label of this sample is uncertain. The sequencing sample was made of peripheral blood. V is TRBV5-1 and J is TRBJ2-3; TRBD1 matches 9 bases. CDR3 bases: TGCGCCAGCAGCTTAGACAGGGGGTCGAGGACAGATACGCAGTATTTT. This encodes CASSLDRGSRTDTQYF. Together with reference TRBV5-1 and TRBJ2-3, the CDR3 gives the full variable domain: KAGVTQTPRYLIKTRGQQVTLSCSPISGHRSVSWYQQTPGQGLQFLFEYFSETQRNKGNFPGRFSGRQFSNSRSEMNVSTLELGDSALYLCASSLDRGSRTDTQYFGPGTRLTVL.